This T cell receptor (beta chain) was sequenced during a study of T cells in localized non-small cell lung cancer. General observations from the study: Median around 54 top-100 tumor clones were shared with paired adjacent lung. Adjacent uninvolved lung tissue had the highest T cell clonality, exceeding tumor. A denser population of T cells in blood accompanied longer overall survival.

Germline V CDR1 and CDR2: SGHDT, YYEEEE. This CDR3 has 17 residues. The V end lost 4 bases, the J end lost 1 base, and 20 bases lay between the germline ends. TCRdb's copy holds only in-frame clones and misses some; the assay was immunoSEQ multiplex PCR. The sample lists more than 20,000 clones; roughly 80% were seen once. Points on this clone: Its antigen is as yet unknown.

V usage is TRBV5-6 and J usage is TRBJ1-2, with D uncertain. This TCR came from a man aged 40-75 years with stage II lung adenocarcinoma. This specimen consisted of PBMCs, obtained before any cancer treatment. CDR3 residues: CASSQKGGSAINYGYTF. CDR3 DNA sequence: TGTGCCAGCAGCCAGAAGGGCGGCAGCGCTATTAACTATGGCTACACCTTC. Full variable domain (rest looked up from reference TRBV5-6 and TRBJ1-2): DAGVTQSPTHLIKTRGQQVTLRCSPKSGHDTVSWYQQALGQGPQFIFQYYEEEERQRGNFPDRFSGHQFPNYSSELNVNALLLGDSALYLCASSQKGGSAINYGYTFGSGTRLTVV.